Listed here are 26 T cell receptor beta chains from one sample, sequenced in a study of regulatory T cells in long-lasting Graves disease. Documented time point: persistent/refractory GD, antithyroid drugs over 5 years with positive TRAb. PBMCs were the source of the RNA used for TCR sequencing. Construction of TCR beta libraries relied on iRepertoire HTBI primers and on Arm-PCR targeting CDR3 regions. TCRdb fed the multiplex PCR reads into MiXCR, producing one record per CDR3 protein. The sample yields 600,000 to 800,000 distinct CDR3 sequences, about 30% seen once. The material sequenced was peripheral blood mononuclear cells (PBMCs), taken when the disease was refractory, from a patient treated with antithyroid drugs. The origin of the receptors is a female donor with Graves disease.

This clonotype was recorded at least ten times. The rearrangement uses TRBV11-2 and TRBJ1-1; D might be TRBD1 (5 bases). The germline V gene encodes CDR1 SGHAT and CDR2 FQNNGV. V was clipped by 1 base and J by 2 bases, with 11 bases between them. The CDR3 spans 15 residues. As DNA, the CDR3 is TGTGCCAGCAGCTTAGGCCGGGGACTCAACACTGAAGCTTTCTTT. Protein sequence: CASSLGRGLNTEAFF.

In its sample, this clonotype was seen many times. This chain connects TRBV27 to TRBJ1-1, with TRBD1 as a possible D gene (5 bases). V was clipped by 3 bases and J by 1 base, with 12 bases between them. The CDR3 extends over 15 amino acids. Germline CDR1 and CDR2: MNHEY and SMNVEV (reference sequence). The CDR3 region has the DNA TGTGCCAGCAGTTTCGGGGCTCGTCGGAACACTGAAGCTTTCTTT. Its protein product is CASSFGARRNTEAFF.

In nucleotides, the CDR3 is TGCGCCAGCAGAACCGAACAGGGAGGCTATGGCTACACCTTC. Residues: CASRTEQGGYGYTF. This chain joins TRBV5-1 and TRBJ1-2; TRBD1 is a possible D gene (6 bases). CDR1 and CDR2 from the germline V gene are SGHRS and YFSETQ. This CDR3 is 14 amino acids long. Trimming shortened V by 5 bases and J by 4 bases, and 15 bases separated the two germline ends.

This clonotype was recorded only once. The chain joins TRBV20-1 to TRBJ2-7; TRBD2 aligns across 13 bases. The germline V gene encodes CDR1 DFQATT and CDR2 SNEGSKA (reference sequence). The CDR3 has 15 amino acids. Trimming cost V 4 bases and J 2 bases; bases outside gene matches: 5. The CDR3, as DNA: TGCAGTGCTAAAGACGGGACTAGCGGGACCTACGAGCAGTACTTC. Encoded protein: CSAKDGTSGTYEQYF.

The table lists this clonotype with many counts. This chain joins TRBV28 and TRBJ1-5; D unclear. The CDR3 is 15 residues long. Germline assignment: CDR1 MDHEN and CDR2 SYDVKM. V lost 5 bases and J lost 2, with 13 bases in between. The DNA of the CDR3 is TGTGCCAGCAGTCAACCAGACCTTGGCAATCAGCCCCAGCATTTT. Protein sequence: CASSQPDLGNQPQHF.

The table lists this clonotype with many counts. The gene calls are TRBV2 and TRBJ2-5; TRBD2 matches at 8 bases. This CDR3 has 13 amino acids. Germline lookup yields CDR1 SNHLY and CDR2 FYNNEI. Trimming took 7 bases from V and 2 from J; bases not matched to a gene: 3. The DNA for the CDR3 is TGTGCCAGCATGGGGACTAGGCAAGAGACCCAGTACTTC. This gives the protein CASMGTRQETQYF.

The chain carries TRBV6-9 and TRBJ1-5; D call uncertain. Germline V gene lookup returns CDR1 MNHGY and CDR2 SVAAGI. The CDR3 length is 13 residues. Trimming pared 4 bases from V and 5 bases from J, leaving 9 bases between. CDR3 nucleotide sequence: TGTGCCAGCAGTTCCGATTTTGATCAGCCCCAGCATTTT. It is translated as CASSSDFDQPQHF.

This clonotype showed up many times. The rearrangement links TRBV6-1 to TRBJ1-6; TRBD1 is a possible D gene (6 bases). Trimming removed 3 bases from V and 5 bases from J, with 11 bases in between. The CDR3 sequence is 15 residues long. CDR1 and CDR2 (germline): MNHNS, SASEGT. In DNA, the CDR3 is TGTGCCAGCAGTGACCCCTGGACAGATAATTCACCCCTCCACTTT. Translated: CASSDPWTDNSPLHF.

This clonotype was detected a few times. The rearrangement links TRBV9 to TRBJ1-1, with D tentatively TRBD1 (5 bases). V lost 3 bases and J lost 1, with 10 bases in between. This CDR3 has 14 amino acids. Per the germline V gene, CDR1 is SGDLS and CDR2 is YYNGEE. The CDR3 nucleotides are TGTGCCAGCAGCGGCATTACAGGGAACACTGAAGCTTTCTTT. As protein: CASSGITGNTEAFF.

This clonotype has a handful of counts. This rearrangement joins TRBV29-1 to TRBJ2-5; D remains ambiguous. The CDR3 loop spans 12 amino acids. CDR1 SQVTM and CDR2 ANQGSEA come from the germline V gene. V lost 3 bases and J 0 bases, leaving 5 bases between the germline ends. CDR3 sequence (DNA): TGCAGCGTTGACGTGAACCAAGAGACCCAGTACTTC. Protein: CSVDVNQETQYF.

This clonotype was observed many times. The chain uses TRBV29-1 and TRBJ1-2, with TRBD1 matching over 7 bases. CDR3 length equals 13 residues. The germline CDR1 and CDR2 sequences are SQVTM and ANQGSEA. J gave up 4 bases and V 4 bases, and 6 bases lay outside the gene matches. DNA for the CDR3: TGCAGCGTTGCGACAGGGAGTCTCTATGGCTACACCTTC. Translated, it gives CSVATGSLYGYTF.

The chain recombines TRBV5-6 with TRBJ1-1; D not resolved. This CDR3 has 13 amino acids. The V end lost 8 bases, the J end lost 0 bases, and 11 bases lay between the germline ends. Germline V CDR1 and CDR2: SGHDT, YYEEEE. CDR3 protein: CASLDGVNTEAFF. CDR3 in DNA: TGTGCCAGTCTCGATGGGGTGAACACTGAAGCTTTCTTT. The full variable domain, its missing parts supplied by reference TRBV5-6 and TRBJ1-1, is DAGVTQSPTHLIKTRGQQVTLRCSPKSGHDTVSWYQQALGQGPQFIFQYYEEEERQRGNFPDRFSGHQFPNYSSELNVNALLLGDSALYLCASLDGVNTEAFFGQGTRLTVV.

This clonotype was seen a few times. The rearrangement links TRBV20-1 to TRBJ2-5, with 14 bases identical to TRBD2. The ends lost 1 base at V and 13 bases at J; junction bases unmatched: 11. The germline CDR1 and CDR2 sequences are DFQATT and SNEGSKA (reference sequence). This CDR3 has 15 residues. The CDR3 spells CSARAPTSGRAPPYF. The CDR3 nucleotides read TGCAGTGCTAGAGCCCCGACTAGCGGGAGGGCCCCACCGTACTTC.

This chain uses TRBV6-5 with TRBJ2-3; 9 bases align to TRBD2. Germline trimming cut 4 bases from V and 6 bases from J; bases unmatched to any gene: 14. CDR1 is MNHEY and CDR2 is SVGAGI in the germline V gene. The CDR3 has 17 residues. This chain's CDR3 is CASSSRGRGRAGDTQYF. CDR3 coding DNA: TGTGCCAGCAGTTCCCGGGGTCGCGGGAGGGCCGGGGATACGCAGTATTTT.

The sample holds many counts of this clonotype. Here the CDR3 reads CASSYLGDSYEQYF. CDR3 DNA sequence: TGTGCCAGCAGTTATCTAGGGGACTCCTACGAGCAGTACTTC. The rearrangement uses TRBV6-2 or TRBV6-3 and TRBJ2-7; maybe TRBD1 (5 bases). Trimming left V 3 bases short and J 0 bases short, with 9 bases between. The CDR3 covers 14 residues. CDR1 is MNHEY and CDR2 is SVGEGT in the germline V gene.

V is TRBV6-2 or TRBV6-3 and J is TRBJ2-3; D may correspond to TRBD1 or TRBD2 (5 bases each). The CDR3 sequence is 12 residues long. Germline V gene data show CDR1 as MNHEY and CDR2 as SVGEGT. V lost 11 bases, J lost 0 bases, and 9 bases lay in between. CDR3 amino acids: CAGGRSTDTQYF. The CDR3 region has the DNA TGTGCCGGGGGACGCAGCACAGATACGCAGTATTTT.

The chain is built from TRBV29-1 and TRBJ1-1; 7 nucleotides align to TRBD1. This CDR3 is built from 13 residues. Germline CDR1 reads SQVTM; CDR2 reads ANQGSEA. V gave up 4 bases and J gave up 3 bases; unmatched junction bases: 5. This CDR3 reads CSVGTGPYTEAFF. The CDR3 DNA sequence: TGCAGCGTTGGGACAGGCCCGTACACTGAAGCTTTCTTT.

This sequence joins TRBV4-1 and TRBJ2-5; D is possibly TRBD2 (5 bases). With 4 bases removed from V and 1 base from J, the gap between germline ends came to 13 bases. This CDR3 has 15 residues. Germline CDR1 MGHRA, CDR2 YSYEKL. CDR3: CASSPRLGLQETQYF. CDR3 coding DNA: TGCGCCAGCAGCCCCCGATTAGGACTCCAAGAGACCCAGTACTTC.

This clonotype was recorded many times. V usage is TRBV12-3 or TRBV12-4 and J usage is TRBJ1-5; D not certain. This CDR3 is built from 13 residues. V was trimmed by 2 bases and J by 5 bases, leaving 7 bases between them. CDR3: CASSLLRDQPQHF. The DNA for the CDR3 is TGTGCCAGCAGTTTATTACGGGATCAGCCCCAGCATTTT.

This clonotype is a singleton in its sample. J is TRBJ2-2 and V is TRBV24-1, with 8 bases that match TRBD2. V gave up 3 bases and J gave up 4 bases; unmatched junction bases: 12. The germline V gene encodes CDR1 KGHDR and CDR2 SFDVKD. The CDR3 has 18 residues. DNA for the CDR3: TGTGCCACCAGTGATCCGCAATCTAGCGGGTCCCCCACCGGGGAGCTGTTTTTT. Protein sequence: CATSDPQSSGSPTGELFF.

The V call is TRBV6-1, the J call TRBJ2-1; 7 nucleotides match TRBD2. Germline V gene lookup returns CDR1 MNHNS and CDR2 SASEGT. V was pared by 5 bases and J by 7 bases, with 11 bases of the junction left unmatched. The CDR3 runs to 15 residues. The CDR3 here is CASSTNRDYVNEQFF. CDR3 nucleotide sequence: TGTGCCAGCAGTACAAACCGGGACTACGTAAATGAGCAGTTCTTC.

The genes are TRBV19 and TRBJ1-5; D is perhaps TRBD1 (6 bases). The V gene lost 11 bases and the J gene lost 0 bases, with 14 bases spanning the gap. CDR1 and CDR2 from the germline V gene are LNHDA and SQIVND (reference sequence). The CDR3 is 14 residues long. This CDR3 is CAGGQGHSNQPQHF. The CDR3 DNA sequence: TGTGCCGGGGGACAAGGCCATAGCAATCAGCCCCAGCATTTT.

V gene TRBV27 combines with J gene TRBJ1-2, with D possibly being TRBD1 (6 bases). The CDR3 runs 12 residues. In germline, CDR1 is MNHEY, CDR2 SMNVEV (reference sequence). The germline V and J ends were trimmed by 4 bases and 9 bases, with 12 bases remaining between them. The CDR3 nucleotides read TGTGCCAGCAGTTCCAGGGGCGTTAGCTACACCTTC. Its protein product is CASSSRGVSYTF.

The V gene is TRBV6-5, the J gene TRBJ1-2, with D perhaps TRBD1 (5 bases). The CDR3 is made up of 13 amino acids. Looked up from germline, CDR1 is MNHEY and CDR2 is SVGAGI. Deletions cut 6 bases from V and 4 bases from J, with 12 bases between. CDR3 bases: TGTGCCAGCAGCCACTCGGGGGGCTATGGCTACACCTTC. As protein: CASSHSGGYGYTF.

This clonotype occurred a few times. CDR3 protein: CASSFRRQGGTEAFF. The CDR3 DNA is TGTGCCAGCAGTTTCCGACGGCAGGGGGGCACTGAAGCTTTCTTT. The chain is built from TRBV12-3 or TRBV12-4 and TRBJ1-1; 7 bases map to TRBD1. The CDR3 sequence is 15 residues long. With 3 bases clipped from V and 4 bases from J, the junction kept 8 bases outside the gene matches.

The gene calls are TRBV6-1 and TRBJ2-7, with D maybe TRBD1 (5 bases). Per the germline V gene, CDR1 is MNHNS and CDR2 is SASEGT. The CDR3 has 16 amino acids. V lost 4 bases and J lost 2, with 18 bases in between. The CDR3 DNA is TGTGCCAGCAGTGGGTATTGGACAAGGATTACCTACGAGCAGTACTTC. Protein product: CASSGYWTRITYEQYF.